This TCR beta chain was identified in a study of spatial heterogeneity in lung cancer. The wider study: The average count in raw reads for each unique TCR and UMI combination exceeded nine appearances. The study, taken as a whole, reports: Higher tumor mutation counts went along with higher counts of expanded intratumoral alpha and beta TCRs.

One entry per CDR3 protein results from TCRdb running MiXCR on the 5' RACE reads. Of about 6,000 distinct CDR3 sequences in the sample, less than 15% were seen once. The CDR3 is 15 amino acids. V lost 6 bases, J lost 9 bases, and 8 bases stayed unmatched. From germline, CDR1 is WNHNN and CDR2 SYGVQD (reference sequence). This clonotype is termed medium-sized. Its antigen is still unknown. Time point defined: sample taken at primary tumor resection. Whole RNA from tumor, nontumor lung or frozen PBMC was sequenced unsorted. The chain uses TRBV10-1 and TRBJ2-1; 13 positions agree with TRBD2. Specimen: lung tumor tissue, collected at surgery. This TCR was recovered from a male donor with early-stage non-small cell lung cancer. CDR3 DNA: TGCGCCAGCAGCTCCGGGACTAGCGGGAATACTGAGCAGTTCTTC. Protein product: CASSSGTSGNTEQFF.